The 2 T cell receptor beta chains listed next were all sequenced from one sample in a study of regulatory T cells in long-lasting Graves disease. Both iRepertoire HTBI primers and Arm-PCR of CDR3 regions were used to build the TCR beta libraries. TCRdb itself ran the multiplex PCR reads through MiXCR, one entry per CDR3 protein. The table shows about 420,000 distinct CDR3 sequences, with around 24% occurring only once. The time point here: persistent/refractory GD, antithyroid drugs over 5 years with positive TRAb. There was RNA extracted from PBMCs, and the TCR library was made from it. Sequencing was performed on peripheral blood mononuclear cells (PBMCs), taken when the disease was refractory, from a patient treated with antithyroid drugs. These receptors were collected from a female donor with Graves disease.

This clonotype has just a few counts. The chain uses TRBV29-1 and TRBJ2-4; D might be TRBD2 (5 bases). V lost 4 bases to trimming and J lost 5 bases, with 12 bases between them. Germline assignment: CDR1 SQVTM and CDR2 ANQGSEA. CDR3 length equals 13 residues. Here the CDR3 DNA reads TGCAGCGTTGTGCCCGGGGTCCAAAACATTCAGTACTTC. Its protein is CSVVPGVQNIQYF.

The genes are TRBV9 and TRBJ1-2; 11 positions match TRBD1. The CDR3 is made up of 14 amino acids. Germline CDR1 and CDR2: SGDLS and YYNGEE. V was clipped by 6 bases and J by 7 bases; unmatched bases: 8. The CDR3 loop is CASTAGQGAFGYTF. Written as DNA, the CDR3 is TGTGCCAGCACAGCCGGACAGGGGGCTTTTGGCTACACCTTC.